This TCR beta chain was identified during a study of PD-L1 blockade in urothelial cancer. Study information: Individuals in the cohort had been given 0 to 3 earlier chemotherapy regimens. There were a median of about 140,000 T cells in blood samples.

Germline CDR1 is SGHDT and CDR2 is YYEEEE. There are 14 residues in the CDR3. Trimming removed 4 bases from V and 4 bases from J, with 15 bases in between. Time point noted: pretreatment peripheral blood. Locally advanced or metastatic urothelial carcinoma affected the patients. The templates were synthetic TCR analogs, and they were spiked into each PCR. Clones were read by immunoSEQ multiplex PCR, and TCRdb kept only the in-frame ones, dropping some. The data hold approximately 52,000 clones, with roughly 87% observed a single time. The receptor was derived from a man aged 65 to 85 with urothelial cancer. The source was PBMCs, collected around atezolizumab (anti-PD-L1) treatment. V is TRBV5-6 and J is TRBJ2-7; D might be TRBD2 (6 bases). The CDR3 coding sequence is TGTGCCAGCAGCCCTTTGACTAGAAGGTACGAGCAGTACTTC. This translates into CASSPLTRRYEQYF.